The rows below give T cell receptor beta chains drawn from one sample of a study of shared clonotypes between healthy human individuals. The repertoire was sequenced with immunoSEQ multiplex PCR; TCRdb's copy has only in-frame clones and lacks some. The sample includes roughly 2.2 million clones, less than 95% seen only once; the top ten take approximately 0.39%. Sequencing was done on a sample of naive CD4+ T cells from PBMCs. All receptors come from a young man in good health. Some clones in this sample may be carry-over from other donors' samples. CDR3s include the opening cysteine and the closing phenylalanine or tryptophan. The D gene is left open where the match is weak. Expanded clones get a size class; other rows say once, few or many, or leave the size out.

TRBD2	NA	TRBV4-3	TRBJ2-3	CASSHGLAGARATDTQYF	TGCGCCAGCAGCCACGGACTAGCGGGAGCCCGGGCTACAGATACGCAGTATTTT
NA	NA	TRBV25-1	TRBJ2-7	CASSPTLASYEQYF	TGTGCCAGCAGCCCCACGCTAGCTTCCTACGAGCAGTACTTC
NA	once	TRBV5-1	TRBJ2-5	CASSPDSHQETQYF	TGCGCCAGCAGTCCCGACAGTCACCAAGAGACCCAGTACTTC
TRBD2	NA	TRBV7-6	TRBJ2-7	CASSFRLAGASPYEQYF	TGTGCCAGCAGCTTTAGACTAGCGGGAGCTTCCCCCTACGAGCAGTACTTC
TRBD2	NA	TRBV28	TRBJ2-1	CASSSGGEQFF	TGTGCCAGCAGCAGCGGGGGTGAGCAGTTCTTC
TRBD2	once	TRBV4-1	TRBJ2-4	CASSQDGSGGLAKNIQYF	TGCGCCAGCAGCCAAGACGGGTCGGGGGGACTAGCCAAAAACATTCAGTACTTC
TRBD1	NA	TRBV18	TRBJ1-1	CASSSGTGKSGTEAFF	TGTGCCAGCTCATCCGGGACAGGAAAAAGTGGGACTGAAGCTTTCTTT
NA	NA	TRBV6-5	TRBJ2-3	CASSHLADTQYF	TGTGCCAGCAGTCACTTGGCAGATACGCAGTATTTT
NA	NA	TRBV5-8	TRBJ1-2	CASSLQLRGRLPYGYTF	TGTGCCAGCAGCTTGCAGCTCAGGGGCCGTCTACCCTATGGCTACACCTTC
NA	NA	TRBV19	TRBJ1-1	CASSIGASSLNTEAFF	TGTGCCAGTAGTATAGGGGCCTCCAGTCTGAACACTGAAGCTTTCTTT
NA	NA	TRBV6-1	TRBJ2-1	CASSADRNEQFF	TGTGCCAGCAGTGCGGACAGAAATGAGCAGTTCTTC
NA	NA	TRBV7-2	TRBJ2-2	CASSLRFSTGGELFF	TGTGCCAGCAGCTTAAGGTTCAGCACGGGCGGGGAGCTGTTTTTT
NA	NA	TRBV6-4	TRBJ1-1	CASVGGRAPTLNTEAFF	TGTGCCAGCGTTGGTGGGCGGGCCCCGACGCTGAACACTGAAGCTTTCTTT
TRBD2	NA	TRBV7-3	TRBJ2-1	CASSVGTSGANEQFF	TGTGCCAGCAGCGTCGGGACTAGCGGGGCCAATGAGCAGTTCTTC
TRBD1	NA	TRBV2	TRBJ1-2	CASSGTGLKYGYTF	TGTGCCAGCAGTGGGACAGGGCTGAAGTATGGCTACACCTTC
TRBD1	once	TRBV2	TRBJ1-2	CASSPEGTGRSYGYTF	TGTGCCAGCAGCCCAGAGGGGACAGGGCGCTCCTATGGCTACACCTTC
NA	once	TRBV5-6	TRBJ2-7	CASSLGSSYEQYF	TGTGCCAGCAGCTTAGGGAGCTCCTACGAGCAGTACTTC
TRBD2	NA	TRBV5-1	TRBJ2-7	CASSLVLAGGPDEQYF	TGCGCCAGCAGCTTGGTACTAGCGGGAGGGCCCGACGAGCAGTACTTC
NA	once	TRBV28	TRBJ2-2	CASSLLAGAGELFF	TGTGCCAGCAGTTTATTGGCAGGGGCCGGGGAGCTGTTTTTT
NA	NA	TRBV28	TRBJ2-7	CASSSNRLEQYF	TGTGCCAGCAGTTCGAACCGCTTGGAGCAGTACTTC
NA	NA	TRBV5-4	TRBJ2-6	CASSLGGVSGANVLTF	TGTGCCAGCAGCTTGGGAGGCGTCTCTGGGGCCAACGTCCTGACTTTC
TRBD2	NA	TRBV29-1	TRBJ2-5	CSVGGRQETQYF	TGCAGCGTGGGGGGGAGACAAGAGACCCAGTACTTC
NA	NA	TRBV27	TRBJ1-5	CASSFRAGNQPQHF	TGTGCCAGCAGCTTTAGGGCTGGCAATCAGCCCCAGCATTTT
NA	NA	TRBV2	TRBJ1-3	CASSEAFSGNTIYF	TGTGCCAGCAGTGAGGCCTTCTCTGGAAACACCATATATTTT
TRBD2	NA	TRBV6-1	TRBJ2-7	CASNPAGEKSYEQYF	TGTGCCTCCAATCCAGCGGGAGAAAAGTCCTACGAGCAGTACTTC
NA	NA	TRBV5-4	TRBJ2-1	CASSFGGQSYNEQFF	TGTGCCAGCAGCTTCGGCGGGCAGTCCTACAATGAGCAGTTCTTC
NA	NA	TRBV6-1	TRBJ1-5	CASSEEGWYSNQPQHF	TGTGCCAGCAGTGAAGAGGGCTGGTATAGCAATCAGCCCCAGCATTTT
TRBD2	NA	TRBV6-4	TRBJ2-1	CASSDSGGRAYNEQFF	TGTGCCAGCAGTGACTCTGGCGGGAGGGCGTACAATGAGCAGTTCTTC
NA	NA	TRBV28	TRBJ2-5	CASSLPVQETQYF	TGTGCCAGCAGTTTACCCGTACAAGAGACCCAGTACTTC